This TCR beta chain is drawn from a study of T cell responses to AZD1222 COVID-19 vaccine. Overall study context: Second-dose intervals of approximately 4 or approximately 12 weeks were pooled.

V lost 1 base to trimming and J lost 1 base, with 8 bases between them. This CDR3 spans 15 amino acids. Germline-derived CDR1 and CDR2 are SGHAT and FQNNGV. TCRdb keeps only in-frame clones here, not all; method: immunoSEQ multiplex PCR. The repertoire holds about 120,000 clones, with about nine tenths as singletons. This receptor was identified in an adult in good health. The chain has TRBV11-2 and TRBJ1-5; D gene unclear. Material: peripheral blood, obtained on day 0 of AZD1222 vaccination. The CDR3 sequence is CASSLADGSNQPQHF. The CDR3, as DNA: TGTGCCAGCAGCTTAGCGGACGGCAGCAATCAGCCCCAGCATTTT.